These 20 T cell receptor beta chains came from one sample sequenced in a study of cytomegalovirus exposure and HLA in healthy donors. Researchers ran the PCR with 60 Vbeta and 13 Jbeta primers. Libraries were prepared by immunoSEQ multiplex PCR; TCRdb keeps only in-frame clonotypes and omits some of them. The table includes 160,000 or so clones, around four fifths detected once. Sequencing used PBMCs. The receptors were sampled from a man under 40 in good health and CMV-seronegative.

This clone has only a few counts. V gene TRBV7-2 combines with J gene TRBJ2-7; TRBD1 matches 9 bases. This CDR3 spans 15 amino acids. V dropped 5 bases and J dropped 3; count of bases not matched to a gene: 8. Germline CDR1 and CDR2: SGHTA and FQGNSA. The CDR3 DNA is TGTGCCAGCAGCAAATCCGGACAGGGGAGCTACGAGCAGTACTTC. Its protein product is CASSKSGQGSYEQYF.

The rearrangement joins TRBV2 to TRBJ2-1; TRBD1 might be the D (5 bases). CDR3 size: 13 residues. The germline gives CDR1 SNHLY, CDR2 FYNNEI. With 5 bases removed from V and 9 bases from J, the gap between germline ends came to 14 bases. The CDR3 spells CASSWGSLGEQFF. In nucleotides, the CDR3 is TGTGCCAGCAGTTGGGGCAGCCTGGGTGAGCAGTTCTTC.

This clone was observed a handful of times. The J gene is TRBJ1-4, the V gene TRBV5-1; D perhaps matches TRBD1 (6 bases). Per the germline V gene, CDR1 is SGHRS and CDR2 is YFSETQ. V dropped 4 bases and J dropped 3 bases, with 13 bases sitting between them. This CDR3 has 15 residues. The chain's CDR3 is CASSRGGLANEKLFF. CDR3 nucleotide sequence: TGCGCCAGCAGCAGAGGGGGTTTGGCTAATGAAAAACTGTTTTTT.

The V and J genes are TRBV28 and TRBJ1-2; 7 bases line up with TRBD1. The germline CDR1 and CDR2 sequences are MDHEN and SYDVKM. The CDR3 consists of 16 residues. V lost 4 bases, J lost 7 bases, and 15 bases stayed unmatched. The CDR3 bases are TGTGCCAGCAGTTGGACCCCCCGACAGGGAAAGGTTGGCTACACCTTC. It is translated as CASSWTPRQGKVGYTF.

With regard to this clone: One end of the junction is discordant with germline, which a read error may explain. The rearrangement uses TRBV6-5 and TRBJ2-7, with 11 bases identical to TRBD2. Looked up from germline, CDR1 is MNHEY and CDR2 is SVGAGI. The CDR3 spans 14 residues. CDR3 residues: CASSSTSGGAEPYF. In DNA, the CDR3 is TGTGCCAGCAGTTCTACTAGCGGGGGAGCCGAGCCGTACTTC.

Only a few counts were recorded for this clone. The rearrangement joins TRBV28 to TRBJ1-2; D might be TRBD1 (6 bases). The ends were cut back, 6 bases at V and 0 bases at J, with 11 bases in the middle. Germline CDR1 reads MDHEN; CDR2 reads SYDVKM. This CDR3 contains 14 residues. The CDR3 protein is CASRLQGANYGYTF. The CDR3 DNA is TGTGCCAGCAGACTACAGGGAGCTAACTATGGCTACACCTTC.

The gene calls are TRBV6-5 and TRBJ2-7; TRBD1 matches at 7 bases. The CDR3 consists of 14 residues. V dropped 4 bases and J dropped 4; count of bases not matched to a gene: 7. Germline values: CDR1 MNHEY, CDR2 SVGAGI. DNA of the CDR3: TGTGCCAGCAGTTCAGCCGGGACAGTTTACGAGCAGTACTTC. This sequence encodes CASSSAGTVYEQYF.

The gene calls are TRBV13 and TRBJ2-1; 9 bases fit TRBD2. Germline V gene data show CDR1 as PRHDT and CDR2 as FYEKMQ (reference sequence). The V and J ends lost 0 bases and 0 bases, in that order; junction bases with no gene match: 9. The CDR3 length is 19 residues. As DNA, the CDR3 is TGTGCCAGCAGCTTAGGCCTTTTGGCGGGGGGGAGCTCCTACAATGAGCAGTTCTTC. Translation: CASSLGLLAGGSSYNEQFF.

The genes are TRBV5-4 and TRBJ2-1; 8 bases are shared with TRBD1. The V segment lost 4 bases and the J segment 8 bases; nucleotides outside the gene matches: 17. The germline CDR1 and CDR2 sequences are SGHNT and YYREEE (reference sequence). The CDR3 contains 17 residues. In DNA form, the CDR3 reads TGTGCCAGCAGCCCCCCCATCAGGACAGGGTTTTCTTATGAGCAGTTCTTC. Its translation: CASSPPIRTGFSYEQFF.

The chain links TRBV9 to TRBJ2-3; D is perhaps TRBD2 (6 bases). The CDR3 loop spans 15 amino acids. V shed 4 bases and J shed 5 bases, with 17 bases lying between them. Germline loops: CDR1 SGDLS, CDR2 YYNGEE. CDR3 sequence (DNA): TGTGCCAGCAGCCCGGAGGGCCTAATGGGAGATACGCAGTATTTT. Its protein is CASSPEGLMGDTQYF.

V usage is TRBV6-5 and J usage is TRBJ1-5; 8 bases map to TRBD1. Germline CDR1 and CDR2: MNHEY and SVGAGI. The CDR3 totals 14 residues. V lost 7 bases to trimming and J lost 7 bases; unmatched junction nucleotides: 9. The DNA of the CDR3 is TGTGCCAGCACCGGACAGGGTACGGGCCAGCCCCAGCATTTT. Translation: CASTGQGTGQPQHF.

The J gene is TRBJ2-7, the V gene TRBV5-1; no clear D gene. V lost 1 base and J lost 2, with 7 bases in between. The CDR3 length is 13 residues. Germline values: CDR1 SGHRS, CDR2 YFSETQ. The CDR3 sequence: CASSLTEAYEQYF. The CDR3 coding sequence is TGCGCCAGCAGCTTGACAGAAGCCTACGAGCAGTACTTC.

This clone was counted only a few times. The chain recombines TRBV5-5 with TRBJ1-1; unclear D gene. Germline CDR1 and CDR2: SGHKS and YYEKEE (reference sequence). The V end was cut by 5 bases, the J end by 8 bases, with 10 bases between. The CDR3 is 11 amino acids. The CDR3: CASSYWREAFF. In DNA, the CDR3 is TGTGCCAGCAGTTATTGGAGAGAAGCTTTCTTT. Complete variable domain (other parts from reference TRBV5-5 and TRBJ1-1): DAGVTQSPTHLIKTRGQQVTLRCSPISGHKSVSWYQQVLGQGPQFIFQYYEKEERGRGNFPDRFSARQFPNYSSELNVNALLLGDSALYLCASSYWREAFFGQGTRLTVV.

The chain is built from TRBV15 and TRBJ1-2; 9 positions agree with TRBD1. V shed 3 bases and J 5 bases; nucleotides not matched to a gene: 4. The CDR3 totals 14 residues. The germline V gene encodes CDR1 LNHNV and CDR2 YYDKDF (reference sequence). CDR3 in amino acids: CATSRTGGGYGYTF. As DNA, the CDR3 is TGTGCCACCAGCAGGACAGGGGGTGGGTATGGCTACACCTTC.

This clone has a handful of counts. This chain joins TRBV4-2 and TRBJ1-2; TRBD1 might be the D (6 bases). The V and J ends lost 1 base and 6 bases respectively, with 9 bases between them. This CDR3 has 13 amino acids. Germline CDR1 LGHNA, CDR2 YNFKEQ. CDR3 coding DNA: TGTGCCAGCAGCCAAGCAGGGGTGAATGGCTACACCTTC. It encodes CASSQAGVNGYTF.

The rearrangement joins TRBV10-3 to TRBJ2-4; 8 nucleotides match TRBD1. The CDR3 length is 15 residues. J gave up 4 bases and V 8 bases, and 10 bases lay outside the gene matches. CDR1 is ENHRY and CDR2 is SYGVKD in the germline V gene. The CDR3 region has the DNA TGTGCCATCGGCACGCTGACAGGGGATAAAAACATTCAGTACTTC. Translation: CAIGTLTGDKNIQYF.

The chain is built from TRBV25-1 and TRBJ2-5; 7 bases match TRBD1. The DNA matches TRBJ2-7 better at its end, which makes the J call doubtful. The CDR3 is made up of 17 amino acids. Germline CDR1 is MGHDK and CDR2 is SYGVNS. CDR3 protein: CASSDNAGGRKNYEQYF. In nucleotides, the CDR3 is TGTGCCAGCAGTGATAACGCAGGGGGAAGGAAAAATTACGAGCAGTACTTC.

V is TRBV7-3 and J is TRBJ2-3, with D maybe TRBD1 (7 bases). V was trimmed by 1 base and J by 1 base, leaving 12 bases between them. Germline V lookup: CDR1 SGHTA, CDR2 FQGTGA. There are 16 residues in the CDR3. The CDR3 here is CASSLRGRGGTDTQYF. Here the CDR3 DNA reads TGTGCCAGCAGCTTAAGGGGCAGGGGGGGCACAGATACGCAGTATTTT.

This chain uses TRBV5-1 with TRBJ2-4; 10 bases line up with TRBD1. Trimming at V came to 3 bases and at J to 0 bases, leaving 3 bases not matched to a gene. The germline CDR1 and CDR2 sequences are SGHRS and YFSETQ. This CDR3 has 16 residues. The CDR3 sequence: CASSSWTGGAKNIQYF. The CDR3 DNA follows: TGCGCCAGCAGCTCCTGGACAGGGGGAGCCAAAAACATTCAGTACTTC.

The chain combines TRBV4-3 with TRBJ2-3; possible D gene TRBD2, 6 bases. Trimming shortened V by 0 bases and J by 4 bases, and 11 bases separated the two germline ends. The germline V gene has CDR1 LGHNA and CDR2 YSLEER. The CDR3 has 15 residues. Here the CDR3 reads CASSQDTGVADTQYF. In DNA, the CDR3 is TGCGCCAGCAGCCAAGATACGGGAGTGGCAGATACGCAGTATTTT.